This T cell receptor (beta chain) was sequenced during a study of blood T cells in healthy people across ages. Study-wide points: The authors considered diversity estimates from one million T cells to be underestimates. With unsorted PBMCs, a conclusive comparison of naive versus antigen-experienced cells was not possible. Diversity was higher, and naive CD4+ cells more numerous, in long-lived donors than in aged donors.

Notes on this clonotype: Its target is not known.

The use of a sample-barcoded 5' primer and a J-beta primer mix characterized a second PCR of about 6 to 11 cycles. TCRdb redid the calling of the 5' RACE reads with MiXCR, one entry per CDR3 protein. This table holds more than 450,000 distinct CDR3 sequences, approximately 26% found once. V shed 0 bases, J shed 4 bases, and the junction held 5 bases outside the gene matches. Per germline, CDR1 MNHEY and CDR2 SVGAGI. The CDR3 contains 15 residues. This sample was shared with a second study, whose subject was T cells of mothers and their children. From that paper: Donation was provided by three healthy Caucasian mothers along with their six children.

Sequencing was performed on blood. The chain employs TRBV6-5 and TRBJ2-5; TRBD2 agrees at 7 bases. This sequence was found in a boy younger than 10 in good health. CDR3 sequence reads: CASSYSAGEGETQYF. The CDR3 region has the DNA TGTGCCAGCAGTTACTCGGCGGGAGAAGGAGAGACCCAGTACTTC.